The TCR beta chain under discussion was sequenced for a study of vaccination and CD4 T cells after COVID-19. Study overall: In the convalescent cohort, there were six males and four females, two of them Hispanic. Control wells got either CEFX epitopes, HIV-1 Nef peptides, or no peptide at all.

Treatment of the sample: roughly 11-day PBMC culture with coronavirus spike peptide pools or control peptides (ViraFEST assay). The Oncomine TCR Beta short-read assay sequenced DNA from cultured CD4+ T cells. DNA came from CD4+ T cells after culture. One entry per CDR3 protein results from TCRdb running MiXCR on the PCR reads. The repertoire holds roughly 12,000 distinct CDR3 sequences, under 70% seen once, with 13% in the top ten. A remark on this clonotype: What it binds is unknown.

This CDR3 region has 14 residues. The germline CDR1 and CDR2 sequences are SGHAT and FQNNGV. The V gene end was trimmed by 5 bases and the J gene end by 0 bases; junction bases not matched to a gene: 1. Sequenced: CD4+ T cells from blood, cultured in vitro. The chain links TRBV11-2 to TRBJ2-1, with 7 bases matching TRBD2. The source of this sequence is a human donor who had recovered from COVID-19. This chain's CDR3 is CASSRGSSYNEQFF. The CDR3 DNA sequence: TGTGCCAGCAGCCGCGGGAGCTCCTACAATGAGCAGTTCTTC.